These 8 T cell receptor beta chains share one sample of origin, sequenced in a study of cytomegalovirus exposure and HLA in healthy donors. Primers: 60 Vbeta forward and 13 Jbeta reverse. Repertoires were generated with immunoSEQ multiplex PCR, while TCRdb's copy carries only in-frame clones and drops some. This repertoire shows 130,000 to 150,000 clones, about 75% found once; its top ten account for almost 4%. Sequencing was done on a sample of PBMCs. The receptors shown here come from a man aged 18 to 30 in good health and CMV-seronegative.

The V and J genes are TRBV6-6 and TRBJ2-7; TRBD1 might be the D (5 bases). This CDR3 is 16 amino acids long. V lost 6 bases and J 0 bases, leaving 18 bases between the germline ends. Germline values: CDR1 MNHNY, CDR2 SVGAGI (reference sequence). CDR3 nucleotide sequence: TGTGCCAGCAGCCCCCTCCCCCCGGACACCTCCTACGAGCAGTACTTC. It translates to CASSPLPPDTSYEQYF.

The chain employs TRBV9 and TRBJ1-6; TRBD1 matches at 7 bases. The germline V gene encodes CDR1 SGDLS and CDR2 YYNGEE. The CDR3 consists of 15 residues. Trimming cost V 4 bases and J 7 bases; bases outside gene matches: 8. CDR3 region: CASSSQGGLNSPLHF. CDR3 sequence (DNA): TGTGCCAGCAGCTCCCAGGGGGGCTTGAATTCACCCCTCCACTTT.

The rearrangement links TRBV2 to TRBJ2-7, with unresolved D. V was clipped by 3 bases and J by 2 bases, with 8 bases between them. Germline assignment: CDR1 SNHLY and CDR2 FYNNEI. This CDR3 has 13 residues. CDR3 bases: TGTGCCAGCAGTGAGTACAGAGCCTACGAGCAGTACTTC. Protein sequence: CASSEYRAYEQYF.

The CDR3 loop reads CASSEGGAGYGYTF. Here the CDR3 DNA reads TGTGCCAGCAGCGAAGGGGGCGCAGGCTATGGCTACACCTTC. This rearrangement joins TRBV9 to TRBJ1-2, with TRBD1 matching over 7 bases. This CDR3 is 14 amino acids long. The ends lost 3 bases at V and 4 bases at J; junction bases unmatched: 6. Germline lookup yields CDR1 SGDLS and CDR2 YYNGEE.

This chain joins TRBV7-2 and TRBJ2-3; 10 positions match TRBD2. The CDR3 extends over 18 amino acids. V shed 8 bases, J shed 2 bases, and the junction held 16 bases outside the gene matches. Germline loops: CDR1 SGHTA, CDR2 FQGNSA. This chain's CDR3 is CASRFGLAGADTTDTQYF. CDR3 nucleotide sequence: TGTGCCAGCCGGTTCGGGCTAGCGGGAGCCGACACCACAGATACGCAGTATTTT.

The chain joins TRBV18 to TRBJ2-3, with 9 bases matching TRBD2. Per the germline V gene, CDR1 is KGHSH and CDR2 is LQKENI. The CDR3 totals 16 residues. V trimming: 1 base; J trimming: 5 bases; junction bases outside the gene matches: 7. The CDR3 nucleotides are TGTGCCAGCTCACCACGGACTAGCGATGGGAAAGATACGCAGTATTTT. As protein: CASSPRTSDGKDTQYF.

The rearrangement links TRBV18 to TRBJ1-4; 9 bases align to TRBD1. Per germline, CDR1 KGHSH and CDR2 LQKENI. V lost 3 bases and J lost 3; bases outside the gene matches: 2. CDR3 size: 15 residues. CDR3 in DNA: TGTGCCAGCTCACCGCGACAGGGGGCTAATGAAAAACTGTTTTTT. Protein product: CASSPRQGANEKLFF. The variable domain in full, completed from reference TRBV18 and TRBJ1-4, reads NAGVMQNPRHLVRRRGQEARLRCSPMKGHSHVYWYRQLPEEGLKFMVYLQKENIIDESGMPKERFSAEFPKEGPSILRIQQVVRGDSAAYFCASSPRQGANEKLFFGSGTQLSVL.

This sequence joins TRBV9 and TRBJ1-1, with TRBD1 matching 12 bases. This CDR3 is 15 amino acids long. After removal of 3 bases from V and 7 bases from J, the junction contained 7 bases not matched to a gene. Germline loops: CDR1 SGDLS, CDR2 YYNGEE. CDR3 in DNA: TGTGCCAGCAGCGGCCGGGACAGGGGGCGCGGTGAAGCTTTCTTT. Its protein product is CASSGRDRGRGEAFF.